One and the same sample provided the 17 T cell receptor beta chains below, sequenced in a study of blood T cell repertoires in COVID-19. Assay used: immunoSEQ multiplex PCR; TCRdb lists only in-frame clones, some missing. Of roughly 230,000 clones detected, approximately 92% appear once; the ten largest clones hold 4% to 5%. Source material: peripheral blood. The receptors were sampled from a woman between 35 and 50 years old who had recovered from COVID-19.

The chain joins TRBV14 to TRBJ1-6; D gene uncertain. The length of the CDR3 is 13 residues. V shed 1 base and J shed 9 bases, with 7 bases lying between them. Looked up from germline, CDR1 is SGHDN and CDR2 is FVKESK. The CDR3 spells CASSQVVSSPLHF. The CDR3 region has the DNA TGTGCCAGCAGCCAAGTAGTTAGTTCACCCCTCCACTTT.

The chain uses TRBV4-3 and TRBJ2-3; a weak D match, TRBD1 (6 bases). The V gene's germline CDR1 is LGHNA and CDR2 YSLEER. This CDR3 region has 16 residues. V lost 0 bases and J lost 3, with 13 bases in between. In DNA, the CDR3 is TGCGCCAGCAGCCAAGACAGGGGATTAGGGACAGATACGCAGTATTTT. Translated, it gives CASSQDRGLGTDTQYF.

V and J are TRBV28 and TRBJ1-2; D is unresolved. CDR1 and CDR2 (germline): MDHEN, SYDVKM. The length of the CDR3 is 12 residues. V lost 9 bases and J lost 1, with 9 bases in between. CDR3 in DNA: TGTGCCAGTTTGGAGGGTAACTATGGCTACACCTTC. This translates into CASLEGNYGYTF.

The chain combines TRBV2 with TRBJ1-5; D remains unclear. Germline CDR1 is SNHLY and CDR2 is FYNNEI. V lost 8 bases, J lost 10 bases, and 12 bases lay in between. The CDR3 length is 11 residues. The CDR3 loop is CASGPSLPQHF. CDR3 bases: TGTGCCAGCGGGCCGAGCCTCCCCCAGCATTTT.

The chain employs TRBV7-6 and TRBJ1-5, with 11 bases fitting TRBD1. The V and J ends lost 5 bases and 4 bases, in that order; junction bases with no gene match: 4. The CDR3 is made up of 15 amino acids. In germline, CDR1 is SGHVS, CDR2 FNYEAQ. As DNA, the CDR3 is TGTGCCAGCAGCCAAGGGGACAGGGGGAATCAGCCCCAGCATTTT. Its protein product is CASSQGDRGNQPQHF.

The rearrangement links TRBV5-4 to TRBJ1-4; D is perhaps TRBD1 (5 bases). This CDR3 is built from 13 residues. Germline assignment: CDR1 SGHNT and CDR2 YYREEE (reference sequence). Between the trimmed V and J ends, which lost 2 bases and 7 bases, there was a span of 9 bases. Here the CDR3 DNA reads TGTGCCAGCAGCTTCGGGACTGTTGAAAAACTGTTTTTT. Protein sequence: CASSFGTVEKLFF.

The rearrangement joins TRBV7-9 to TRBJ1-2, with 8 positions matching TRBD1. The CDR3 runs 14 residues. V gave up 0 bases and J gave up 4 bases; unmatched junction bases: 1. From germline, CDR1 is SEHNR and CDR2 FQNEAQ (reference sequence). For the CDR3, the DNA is TGTGCCAGCAGCTTAGCGGACAGGGTCTATGGCTACACCTTC. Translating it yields CASSLADRVYGYTF. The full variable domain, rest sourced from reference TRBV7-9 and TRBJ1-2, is DTGVSQNPRHKITKRGQNVTFRCDPISEHNRLYWYRQTLGQGPEFLTYFQNEAQLEKSRLLSDRFSAERPKGSFSTLEIQRTEQGDSAMYLCASSLADRVYGYTFGSGTRLTVV.

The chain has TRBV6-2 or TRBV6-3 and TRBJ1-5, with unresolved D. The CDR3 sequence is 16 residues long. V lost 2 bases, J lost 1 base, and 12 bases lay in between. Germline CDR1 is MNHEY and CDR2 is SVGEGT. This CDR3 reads CASSYTRTSSNQPQHF. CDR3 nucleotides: TGTGCCAGCAGTTACACTAGGACCTCCAGCAATCAGCCCCAGCATTTT.

The CDR3 sequence is CASSLDTLATNEKLFF. CDR3 DNA: TGCGCCAGCAGCTTGGACACCCTCGCAACTAATGAAAAACTGTTTTTT. The rearrangement uses TRBV5-1 and TRBJ1-4; D is unresolved. CDR3 length equals 16 residues. CDR1 is SGHRS, CDR2 YFSETQ, per germline. V gave up 0 bases and J gave up 0 bases, with 9 bases separating them.

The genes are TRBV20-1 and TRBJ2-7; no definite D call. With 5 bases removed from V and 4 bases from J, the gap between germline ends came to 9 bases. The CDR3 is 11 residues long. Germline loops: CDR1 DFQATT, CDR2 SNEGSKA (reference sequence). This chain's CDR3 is CSAASEYEQYV. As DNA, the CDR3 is TGCAGTGCTGCCTCGGAGTACGAGCAGTACGTC.

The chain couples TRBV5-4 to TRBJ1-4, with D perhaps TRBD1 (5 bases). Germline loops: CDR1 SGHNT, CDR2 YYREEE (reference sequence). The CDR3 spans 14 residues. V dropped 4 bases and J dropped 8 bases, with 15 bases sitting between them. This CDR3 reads CASSPGLGREKLFF. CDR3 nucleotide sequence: TGTGCCAGCAGCCCAGGGTTGGGTCGCGAAAAACTGTTTTTT.

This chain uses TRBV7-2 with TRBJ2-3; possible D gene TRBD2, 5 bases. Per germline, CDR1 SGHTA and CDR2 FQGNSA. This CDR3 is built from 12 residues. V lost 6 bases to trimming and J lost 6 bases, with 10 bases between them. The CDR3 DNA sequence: TGTGCCAGCAGTCGGGTAGCGGATACGCAGTATTTT. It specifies CASSRVADTQYF.

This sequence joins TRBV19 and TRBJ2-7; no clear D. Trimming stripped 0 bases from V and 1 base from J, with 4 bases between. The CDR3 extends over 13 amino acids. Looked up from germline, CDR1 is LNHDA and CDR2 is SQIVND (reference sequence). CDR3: CASSIDISYEQYV. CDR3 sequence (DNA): TGTGCCAGTAGTATAGACATTTCCTACGAGCAGTACGTC.

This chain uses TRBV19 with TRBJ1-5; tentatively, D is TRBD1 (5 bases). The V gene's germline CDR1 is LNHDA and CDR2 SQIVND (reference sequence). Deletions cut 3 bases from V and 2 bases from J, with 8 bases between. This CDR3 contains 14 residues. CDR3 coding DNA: TGTGCCAGTAGTATTTTGGGGCGCAATCAGCCCCAGCATTTT. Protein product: CASSILGRNQPQHF.

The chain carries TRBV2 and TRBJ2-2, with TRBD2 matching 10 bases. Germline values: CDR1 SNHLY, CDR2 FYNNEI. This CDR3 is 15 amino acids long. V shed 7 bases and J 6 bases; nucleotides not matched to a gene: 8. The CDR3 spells CASKRLAGEAGELFF. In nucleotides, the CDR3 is TGTGCCAGCAAACGGCTAGCGGGAGAGGCCGGGGAGCTGTTTTTT.

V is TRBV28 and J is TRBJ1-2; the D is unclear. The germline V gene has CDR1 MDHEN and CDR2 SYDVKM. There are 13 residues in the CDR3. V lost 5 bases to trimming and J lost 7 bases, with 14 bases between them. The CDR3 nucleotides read TGTGCCAGCAGTCAAGGAGGATTGGGTGGCTACACCTTC. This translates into CASSQGGLGGYTF.

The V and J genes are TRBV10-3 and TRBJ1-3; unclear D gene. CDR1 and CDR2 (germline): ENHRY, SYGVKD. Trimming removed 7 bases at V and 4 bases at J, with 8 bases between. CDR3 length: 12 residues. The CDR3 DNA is TGTGCCATCACCGGTTCGGGAAACACCATATATTTT. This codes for CAITGSGNTIYF.